The source of this T cell receptor beta chain is a study of shared clonotypes between healthy human individuals. The CDR3 has 15 amino acids. Germline assignment: CDR1 KGHSH and CDR2 LQKENI. The V segment lost 5 bases and the J segment 4 bases; nucleotides outside the gene matches: 10. Free of recent acute infections or vaccinations, the donors were healthy HIV-negative adults. Adults of Caucasian background living in Nashville, Tennessee made up all donors. Data came from immunoSEQ multiplex PCR; TCRdb stores just in-frame clones and leaves some out. The sample shows about 1 million clones, around three quarters of them seen only once.

Material: memory CD4+ T cells from PBMCs. Subset given: CD45RA-negative fraction. The TCR comes from a man younger than 35 in good health. Some clones in this sample may be carry-over from other donors' samples. The chain uses TRBV18 and TRBJ2-7; TRBD1 matches at 8 bases. The CDR3, as DNA: TGTGCCAGCTCATTTACGGACAGGGCGGGTTACGAGCAGTACTTC. It specifies CASSFTDRAGYEQYF. Using reference TRBV18 and TRBJ2-7 for the parts outside the CDR3, the full variable domain is NAGVMQNPRHLVRRRGQEARLRCSPMKGHSHVYWYRQLPEEGLKFMVYLQKENIIDESGMPKERFSAEFPKEGPSILRIQQVVRGDSAAYFCASSFTDRAGYEQYFGPGTRLTVT.